This TCR beta chain was sequenced in a study of beta chain features in type 1 diabetes. Broader study findings: Within each of all four CD4+ subsets, Type 1 diabetes patients had TCRB CDR3s that were moderately but significantly shorter.

With respect to this clone: Its cognate antigen is unknown.

The V end lost 7 bases, the J end lost 6 bases, and 13 bases lay between the germline ends. Germline CDR1 and CDR2: MNHEY and SVGAGI. CDR3 length: 14 residues. The study reverse transcribed the entire isolated RNA, so it sequenced expressed TCRB transcripts. Sequenced by immunoSEQ multiplex PCR; TCRdb stores in-frame clones only, minus some. This table holds 150,000 or so clones, 8% to 9.5% found once. The rearrangement links TRBV6-5 to TRBJ1-6, with D possibly TRBD1 on 6 matching bases. The sequence derives from a woman younger than 35 with type 1 diabetes. Material for sequencing was central memory CD4+ T cells from blood. The CDR3 spells CASKPGQLNSPLHF. In DNA form, the CDR3 reads TGTGCCAGCAAACCGGGACAACTTAATTCACCCCTCCACTTT.